This T cell receptor beta chain was retrieved from a study of a mutant IDH1 vaccine in newly diagnosed glioma. Study details: Before enrollment, patients got radiotherapy alone, temozolomide alone, or mostly the combination.

This clone was observed a handful of times. No antigen is known for it. Time point indicated: week 35, safety follow-up. In every dose of vaccine, 300 ug of mutant IDH1 20-mer peptide was given alongside topical imiquimod. Using immunoSEQ multiplex PCR, the repertoire was profiled, and TCRdb retains in-frame clones only, with some absent. The table records under 40,000 clones, 80% of them present only once. The CDR3 extends over 16 amino acids. Per germline, CDR1 LGHNA and CDR2 YNFKEQ. Losses at the gene ends were 0 bases for V and 4 bases for J; bases not matched to a gene: 4. The sequence was obtained from a man aged 35 to 55 with glioma. Some clones in this sample may be carry-over from other donors' samples. Sequences were derived from PBMCs, sampled from a glioma patient whose treatment included an IDH1 peptide vaccine. J is TRBJ2-3 and V is TRBV4-2, with 10 bases identical to TRBD2. CDR3 nucleotides: TGTGCCAGCAGCCAAGAGAGAGCGGGGGGGGCAGATACGCAGTATTTT. Residues: CASSQERAGGADTQYF.